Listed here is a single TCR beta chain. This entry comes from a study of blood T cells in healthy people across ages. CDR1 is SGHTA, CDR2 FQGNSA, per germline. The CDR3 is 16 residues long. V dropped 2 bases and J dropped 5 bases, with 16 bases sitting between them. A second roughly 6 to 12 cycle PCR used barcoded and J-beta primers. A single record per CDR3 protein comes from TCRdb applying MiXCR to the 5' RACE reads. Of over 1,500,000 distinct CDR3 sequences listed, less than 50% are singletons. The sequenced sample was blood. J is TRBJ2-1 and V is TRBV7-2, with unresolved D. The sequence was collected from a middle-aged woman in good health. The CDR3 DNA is TGTGCCAGCAGCTTATTCAGGCCTAGTCCCGACAATGAGCAGTTCTTC. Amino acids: CASSLFRPSPDNEQFF.